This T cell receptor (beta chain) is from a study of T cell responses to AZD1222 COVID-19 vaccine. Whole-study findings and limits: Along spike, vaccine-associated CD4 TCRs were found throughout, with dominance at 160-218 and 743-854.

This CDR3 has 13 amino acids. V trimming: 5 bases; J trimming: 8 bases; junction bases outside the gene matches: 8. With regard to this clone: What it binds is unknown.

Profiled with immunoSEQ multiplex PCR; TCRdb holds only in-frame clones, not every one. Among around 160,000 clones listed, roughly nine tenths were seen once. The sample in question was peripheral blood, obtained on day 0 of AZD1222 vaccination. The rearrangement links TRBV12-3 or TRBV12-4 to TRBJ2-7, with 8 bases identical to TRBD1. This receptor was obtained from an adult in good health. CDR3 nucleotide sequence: TGTGCCAGCAGTCCGGGACAGGCCCTTAAGCAGTACTTC. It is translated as CASSPGQALKQYF.